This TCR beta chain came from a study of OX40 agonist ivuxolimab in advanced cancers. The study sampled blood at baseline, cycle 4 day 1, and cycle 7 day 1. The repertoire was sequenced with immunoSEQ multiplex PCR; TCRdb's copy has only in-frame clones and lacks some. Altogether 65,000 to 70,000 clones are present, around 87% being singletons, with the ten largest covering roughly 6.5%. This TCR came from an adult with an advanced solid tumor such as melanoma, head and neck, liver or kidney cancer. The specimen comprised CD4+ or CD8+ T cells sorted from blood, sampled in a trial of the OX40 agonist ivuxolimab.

CDR3 nucleotides: TGTGCCAGCAGCCGGCCACAGGGACTAGCGGGGGGCGGAGAGACCCAGTACTTC. Protein: CASSRPQGLAGGGETQYF. V is TRBV7-9 and J is TRBJ2-5; TRBD2 matches 15 bases. Germline V gene data show CDR1 as SEHNR and CDR2 as FQNEAQ (reference sequence). V lost 5 bases and J lost 4; bases outside the gene matches: 11. CDR3 length: 18 amino acids.